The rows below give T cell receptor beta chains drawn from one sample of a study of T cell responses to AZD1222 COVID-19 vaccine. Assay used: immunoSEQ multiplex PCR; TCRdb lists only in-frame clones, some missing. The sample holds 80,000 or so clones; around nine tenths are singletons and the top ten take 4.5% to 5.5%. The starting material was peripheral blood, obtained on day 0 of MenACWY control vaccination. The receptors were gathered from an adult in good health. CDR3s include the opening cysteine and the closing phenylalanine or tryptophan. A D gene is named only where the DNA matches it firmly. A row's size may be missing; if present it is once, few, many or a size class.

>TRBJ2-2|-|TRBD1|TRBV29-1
TGCAGCGCCTCGGACAGGGAGGTAACCGGGGAGCTGTTTTTT
CSASDREVTGELFF
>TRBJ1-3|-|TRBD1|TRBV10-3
TGTGCCATCAGGGGGGACAGCTCTGGAAACACCATATATTTT
CAIRGDSSGNTIYF
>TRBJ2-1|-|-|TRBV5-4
TGTGCCAGCAATCTGTGGAACAATGAGCAGTTCTTC
CASNLWNNEQFF
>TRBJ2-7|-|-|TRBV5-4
TGTGCCAGCAGCCCCGGGACAAACTACGAGCAGTACTTC
CASSPGTNYEQYF
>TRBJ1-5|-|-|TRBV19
TGTGCCAGTAGTATATCTGTTAATCAGCCCCAGCATTTT
CASSISVNQPQHF
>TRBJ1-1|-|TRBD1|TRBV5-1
TGCGCCAGCAGCTTAAACAGGGGGGTGAACACTGAAGCTTTCTTT
CASSLNRGVNTEAFF
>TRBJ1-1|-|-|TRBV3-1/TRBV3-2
TGTGCCAGCAGCCAAGATAGCACAGGGAAAGCTTTCTTT
CASSQDSTGKAFF
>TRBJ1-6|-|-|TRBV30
TGTGCCTGGATGTCTGGCGCAGCTGCAAGGGGAGTAGCGTCTTCACCCCTCCACTTT
CAWMSGAAARGVASSPLHF
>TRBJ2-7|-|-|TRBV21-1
TGTGCCAGCACCCAGGTGGGTTTTATCTCCTACGAGCAGTACTTC
CASTQVGFISYEQYF
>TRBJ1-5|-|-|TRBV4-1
TGCGCCAGCAGCCAAGAGCAAGGTCAGCCCCAGCATTTT
CASSQEQGQPQHF
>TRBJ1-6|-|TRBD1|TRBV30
TGTGCCTGGAGTGTACGGGGGACAGGGGCTAGAAATTCACCCCTCCACTTT
CAWSVRGTGARNSPLHF
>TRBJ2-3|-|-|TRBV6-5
TGTGCCAGCAGTCCCCGAGGTAGCGGCACAGATACGCAGTATTTT
CASSPRGSGTDTQYF
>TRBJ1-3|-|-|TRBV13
TGTGCCAGCAGCACAGGGTCTGGAAACACCATATATTTT
CASSTGSGNTIYF
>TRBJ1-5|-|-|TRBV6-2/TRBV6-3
TGTGCCAGCACCCCCAGACAGGTTGGTCAGCCCCAGCATTTT
CASTPRQVGQPQHF
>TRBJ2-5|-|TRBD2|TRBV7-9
TGTGCCAGCAGTTATGGTAACGGGAGGGCCCTGAGGGAGACCCAGTACTTC
CASSYGNGRALRETQYF
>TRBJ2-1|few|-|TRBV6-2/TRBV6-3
TGTGCCAGCAGTTTTCGGGCCTACAATGAGCAGTTCTTC
CASSFRAYNEQFF
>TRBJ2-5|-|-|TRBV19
TGTGCCAGTAGGGAGAGGGGGCAAGAGACCCAGTACTTC
CASRERGQETQYF
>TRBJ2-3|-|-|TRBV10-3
TGTGCCATCAGTGACTCGGCCACAACCACAGATACGCAGTATTTT
CAISDSATTTDTQYF
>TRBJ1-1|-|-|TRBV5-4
TGTGCCAGCAGCTTGGGTCGGGATTCTGAAGCTTTCTTT
CASSLGRDSEAFF
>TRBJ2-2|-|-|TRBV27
TGTGCCAGCAGCCGGCGGCGGGACACCGGGGAGCTGTTTTTT
CASSRRRDTGELFF
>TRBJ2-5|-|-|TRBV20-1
TGCAGTGCTAGTCCCAGGGGATTAGAGGAAGAGACCCAGTACTTC
CSASPRGLEEETQYF
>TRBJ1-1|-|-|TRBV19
TGTGCCAGTAGTATTATCTCGGGCACTGAAGCTTTCTTT
CASSIISGTEAFF
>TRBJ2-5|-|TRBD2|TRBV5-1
TGCGCCAGCAGCTTGGCCCTAGCGGGAGTAGGTCAAGAGACCCAGTACTTC
CASSLALAGVGQETQYF
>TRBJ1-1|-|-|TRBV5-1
TGCGCCAGCAGCTCCGGGGGGGAGGCACTGAACACTGAAGCTTTCTTT
CASSSGGEALNTEAFF
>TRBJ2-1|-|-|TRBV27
TGTGCCAGCAGTTTCGGAGGGTACAATGAGCAGTTCTTC
CASSFGGYNEQFF
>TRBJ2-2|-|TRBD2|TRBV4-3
TGCGCCAGCAGCCAAGCACCAGCGGGAGGACCCGGGGAGCTGTTTTTT
CASSQAPAGGPGELFF
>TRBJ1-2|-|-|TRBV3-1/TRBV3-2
TGTGCCAGCAGCCAAAGACGGAATGGCTACACCTTC
CASSQRRNGYTF